The 10 T cell receptor beta chains below were found in one sample sequenced in a study of early T cells in non-severe SARS-CoV-2 infection. MiXCR, run by TCRdb on the 5' RACE reads, gives a single entry per CDR3 protein. The profile shows some 71,000 distinct CDR3 sequences, about an eighth of them singletons. Here the sequenced sample was whole blood, taken at baseline. The receptors were gathered from an adult who was a healthcare worker with PCR-confirmed SARS-CoV-2 infection or an uninfected control (not recorded which).

In this sample, this clonotype turned up a few times. This chain uses TRBV6-1 with TRBJ2-3, with D tentatively TRBD2 (6 bases). The CDR3 covers 13 residues. Trimming removed 3 bases at V and 6 bases at J, with 10 bases between. Germline-derived CDR1 and CDR2 are MNHNS and SASEGT. The CDR3 nucleotides read TGTGCCAGCAGTGAGGGACTTCCGGATACGCAGTATTTT. This gives the protein CASSEGLPDTQYF.

This clonotype appeared a few times. The rearrangement uses TRBV7-2 and TRBJ2-1; 9 bases line up with TRBD2. Germline assignment: CDR1 SGHTA and CDR2 FQGNSA. The J segment lost 4 bases and the V segment lost 8 bases, leaving 9 bases of the junction unmatched. The CDR3 is 15 amino acids. CDR3 loop: CASGKPGLAYNEQFF. For the CDR3, the DNA is TGTGCCAGCGGCAAACCGGGACTAGCATACAATGAGCAGTTCTTC.

Turning to this clonotype: A much larger clonotype is one base distant, so this may be a read error. This CDR3 fails to terminate in the conserved phenylalanine or tryptophan, so it likely reflects a read error. The gene calls are TRBV20-1 and TRBJ2-3; TRBD1 is a possible D gene (5 bases). Trimming took off 0 bases at V and 4 bases at J, with 26 bases between the two ends. This CDR3 is built from 19 residues. CDR1 DFQATT and CDR2 SNEGSKA come from the germline V gene (reference sequence). Written as DNA, the CDR3 is TGCAGTGCTAGAGATCGAATTTTAGAGGTCAGGGCCCTACCAGATACGCAGTATTAT. Its translation: CSARDRILEVRALPDTQYY.

The chain has TRBV12-3 or TRBV12-4 and TRBJ2-7, with D possibly matching TRBD2 (6 bases). Trimming took off 3 bases at V and 12 bases at J, with 15 bases between the two ends. This CDR3 has 12 amino acids. The CDR3 DNA sequence: TGTGCCAGCAGTTTGGGGACTGGGGCGATGTACTTC. It encodes CASSLGTGAMYF.

This clonotype was observed many times. The V gene is TRBV25-1, the J gene TRBJ1-2; D possibly corresponds to TRBD1 (5 bases). V lost 8 bases to trimming and J lost 4 bases, with 8 bases between them. Per the germline V gene, CDR1 is MGHDK and CDR2 is SYGVNS. This CDR3 contains 11 residues. CDR3 DNA sequence: TGTGCCAGCCGGGACTTCTATGGCTACACCTTC. It translates to CASRDFYGYTF.

This chain connects TRBV14 to TRBJ2-1, with 15 bases fitting TRBD2. The CDR3 runs 16 residues. V shed 3 bases and J 7 bases; nucleotides not matched to a gene: 4. Germline V gives CDR1 SGHDN, CDR2 FVKESK. The CDR3 spells CASSQLGTSGRNEQFF. CDR3 sequence (DNA): TGTGCCAGCAGCCAGCTGGGGACTAGCGGGAGGAATGAGCAGTTCTTC.

This clonotype was picked up a small number of times. This CDR3 is CSARSQGVGTGELFF. In nucleotides, the CDR3 is TGCAGTGCTAGATCACAGGGGGTGGGCACCGGGGAGCTGTTTTTT. This chain joins TRBV20-1 and TRBJ2-2; 8 bases are shared with TRBD1. The CDR3 is 15 amino acids. With V trimmed by 2 bases and J by 4 bases, 6 bases remained unmatched. Germline assignment: CDR1 DFQATT and CDR2 SNEGSKA (reference sequence).

This clonotype was detected many times. V is TRBV23-1 and J is TRBJ2-3; possible D gene TRBD2, 5 bases. TRBV23-1 is an ORF for which the function is uncertain. The V end was cut by 4 bases, the J end by 7 bases, with 9 bases between. The CDR3 sequence is 12 residues long. This chain's CDR3 is CASSLKRNTQYF. The CDR3 region has the DNA TGCGCCAGCAGTCTTAAGCGGAATACGCAGTATTTT.

This clonotype was counted only a few times. This rearrangement joins TRBV18 to TRBJ2-1; D gene uncertain. The germline V gene encodes CDR1 KGHSH and CDR2 LQKENI. The CDR3 is 12 amino acids. Trimming shortened V by 2 bases and J by 6 bases, and 5 bases separated the two germline ends. The CDR3: CASSPGPNEQFF. The DNA of the CDR3 is TGTGCCAGCTCACCAGGACCCAATGAGCAGTTCTTC.

This clonotype was recorded a few times. The V gene is TRBV5-8, the J gene TRBJ1-2; no clear D gene. V was cut by 2 bases and J by 8 bases, with 13 bases left in between. Germline CDR1 and CDR2: SGHTS and YDEGEE. This CDR3 spans 13 amino acids. The CDR3 nucleotides read TGTGCCAGCAGCTTCCCCGCAGGATCCGGCTACACCTTC. Translation: CASSFPAGSGYTF.